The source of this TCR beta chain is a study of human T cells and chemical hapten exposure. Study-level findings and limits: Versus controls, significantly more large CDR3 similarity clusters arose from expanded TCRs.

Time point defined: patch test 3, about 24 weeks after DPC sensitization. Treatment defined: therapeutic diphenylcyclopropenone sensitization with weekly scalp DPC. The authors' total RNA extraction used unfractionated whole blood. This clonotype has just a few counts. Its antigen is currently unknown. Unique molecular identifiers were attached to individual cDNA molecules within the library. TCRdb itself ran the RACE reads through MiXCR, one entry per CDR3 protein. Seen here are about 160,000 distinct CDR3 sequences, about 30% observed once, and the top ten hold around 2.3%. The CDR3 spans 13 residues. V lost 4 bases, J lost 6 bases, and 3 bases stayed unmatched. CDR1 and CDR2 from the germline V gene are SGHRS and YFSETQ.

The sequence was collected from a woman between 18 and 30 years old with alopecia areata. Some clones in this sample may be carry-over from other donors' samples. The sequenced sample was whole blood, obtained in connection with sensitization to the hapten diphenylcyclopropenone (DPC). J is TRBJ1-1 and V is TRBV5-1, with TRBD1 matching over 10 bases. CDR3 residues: CASSPGTGAEAFF. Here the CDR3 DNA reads TGCGCCAGCAGCCCAGGGACAGGGGCTGAAGCTTTCTTT.